What follows describes a single TCR beta chain. The antigen is undetermined. Nominally healthy donors provided the samples, though records likely missed some immune exposures. Primers: 60 Vbeta forward and 13 Jbeta reverse. This table comes from immunoSEQ multiplex PCR, and its TCRdb copy is limited to in-frame clones, with some not included. The repertoire holds over 150,000 clones, with roughly 78% as singletons. This CDR3 region has 13 residues. With 6 bases clipped from V and 4 bases from J, the junction kept 2 bases outside the gene matches. CDR1 and CDR2 (germline): MNHNS, SASEGT. This sample was included in a study of cytomegalovirus exposure and HLA in healthy donors. The study, taken as a whole, reports: Association of a missense DCLRE1C variant with TCR beta V- and J-gene trimming was reported in a later analysis.

Sequenced material: PBMCs. The chain combines TRBV6-1 with TRBJ1-4; 7 nucleotides line up with TRBD1. This TCR was recovered from a man aged 35-49 years in good health and CMV-seronegative. CDR3 sequence: CASRDRLNEKLFF. The CDR3 bases are TGTGCCAGCAGGGACAGGCTTAATGAAAAACTGTTTTTT.